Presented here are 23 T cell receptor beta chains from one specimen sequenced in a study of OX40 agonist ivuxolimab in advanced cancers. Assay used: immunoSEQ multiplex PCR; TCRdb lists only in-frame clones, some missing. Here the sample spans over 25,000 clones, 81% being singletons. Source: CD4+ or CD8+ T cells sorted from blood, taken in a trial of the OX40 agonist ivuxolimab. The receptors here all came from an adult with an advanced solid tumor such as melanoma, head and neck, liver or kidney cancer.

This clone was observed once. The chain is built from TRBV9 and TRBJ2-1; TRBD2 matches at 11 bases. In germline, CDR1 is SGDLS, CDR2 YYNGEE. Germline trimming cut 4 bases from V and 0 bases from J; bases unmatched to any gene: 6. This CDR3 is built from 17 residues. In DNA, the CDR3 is TGTGCCAGCAGCACCCCCCTAGCGGGAGGCTCCTACAATGAGCAGTTCTTC. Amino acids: CASSTPLAGGSYNEQFF.

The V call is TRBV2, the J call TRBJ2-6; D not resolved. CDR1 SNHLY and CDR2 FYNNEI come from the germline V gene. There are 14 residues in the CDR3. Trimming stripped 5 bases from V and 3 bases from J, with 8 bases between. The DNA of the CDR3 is TGTGCCAGCAGTTACAGTTTTGGGGCCAACGTCCTGACTTTC. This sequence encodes CASSYSFGANVLTF.

The CDR3 DNA reads as TGCGCCAGCAGCTTGAGGGACTCTAGCACAGATACGCAGTATTTT. This codes for CASSLRDSSTDTQYF. V usage is TRBV5-1 and J usage is TRBJ2-3, with D perhaps matching TRBD2 (6 bases). CDR1 and CDR2 (germline): SGHRS, YFSETQ. There are 15 residues in the CDR3. V was shortened by 1 base and J by 0 bases, with 9 bases between the two germline ends.

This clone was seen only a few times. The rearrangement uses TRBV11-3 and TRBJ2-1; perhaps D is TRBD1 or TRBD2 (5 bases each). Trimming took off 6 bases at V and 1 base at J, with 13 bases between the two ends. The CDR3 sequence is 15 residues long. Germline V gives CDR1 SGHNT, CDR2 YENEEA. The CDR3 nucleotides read TGTGCCAGCAGTCCCGGGACGGGTTCCTACAATGAGCAGTTCTTC. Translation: CASSPGTGSYNEQFF. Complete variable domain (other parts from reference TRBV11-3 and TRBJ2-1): EAGVVQSPRYKIIEKKQPVAFWCNPISGHNTLYWYLQNLGQGPELLIRYENEEAVDDSQLPKDRFSAERLKGVDSTLKIQPAELGDSAVYLCASSPGTGSYNEQFFGPGTRLTVL.

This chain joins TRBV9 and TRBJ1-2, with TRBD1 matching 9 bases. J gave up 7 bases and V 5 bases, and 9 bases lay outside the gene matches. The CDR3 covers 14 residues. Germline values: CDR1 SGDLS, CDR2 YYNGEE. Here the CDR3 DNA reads TGTGCCAGCAGTCCCTCCGGGACAGGGATTGGCTACACCTTC. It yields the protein CASSPSGTGIGYTF.

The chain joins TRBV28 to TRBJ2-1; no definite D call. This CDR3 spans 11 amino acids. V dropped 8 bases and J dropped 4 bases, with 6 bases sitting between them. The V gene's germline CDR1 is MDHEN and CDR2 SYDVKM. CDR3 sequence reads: CASQTYNEQFF. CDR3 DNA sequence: TGTGCCAGCCAAACATACAATGAGCAGTTCTTC.

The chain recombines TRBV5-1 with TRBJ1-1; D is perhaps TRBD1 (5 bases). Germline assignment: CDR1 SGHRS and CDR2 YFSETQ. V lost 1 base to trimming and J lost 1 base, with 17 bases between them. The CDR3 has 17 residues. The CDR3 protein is CASSLWGSVGGNTEAFF. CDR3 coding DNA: TGCGCCAGCAGCTTGTGGGGATCGGTTGGGGGGAACACTGAAGCTTTCTTT.

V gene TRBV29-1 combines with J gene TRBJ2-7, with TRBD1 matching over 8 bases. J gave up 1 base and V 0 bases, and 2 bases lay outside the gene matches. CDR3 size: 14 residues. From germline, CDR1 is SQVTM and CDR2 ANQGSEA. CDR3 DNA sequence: TGCAGCGTTGAAGAGAGGGACAGGTCCTACGAGCAGTACTTC. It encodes CSVEERDRSYEQYF.

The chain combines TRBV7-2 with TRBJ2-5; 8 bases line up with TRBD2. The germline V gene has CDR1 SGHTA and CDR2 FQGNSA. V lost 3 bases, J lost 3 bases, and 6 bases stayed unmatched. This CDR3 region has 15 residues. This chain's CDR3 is CASSFSSGTEETQYF. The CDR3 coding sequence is TGTGCCAGCAGCTTTAGTAGCGGGACCGAAGAGACCCAGTACTTC.

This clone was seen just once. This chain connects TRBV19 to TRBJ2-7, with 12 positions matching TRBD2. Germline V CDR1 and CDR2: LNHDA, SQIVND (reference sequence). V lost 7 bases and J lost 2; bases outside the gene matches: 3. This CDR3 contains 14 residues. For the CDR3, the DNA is TGTGCCAGTATGCCTAGCGGGAGGGCCTACGAGCAGTACTTC. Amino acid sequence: CASMPSGRAYEQYF.

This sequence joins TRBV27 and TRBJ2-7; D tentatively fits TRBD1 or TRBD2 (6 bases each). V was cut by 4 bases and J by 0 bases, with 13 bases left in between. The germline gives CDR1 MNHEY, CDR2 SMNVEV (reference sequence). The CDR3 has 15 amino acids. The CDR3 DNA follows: TGTGCCAGCAGTTGGGGGGTAGGGGGCTCCTACGAGCAGTACTTC. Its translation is CASSWGVGGSYEQYF.

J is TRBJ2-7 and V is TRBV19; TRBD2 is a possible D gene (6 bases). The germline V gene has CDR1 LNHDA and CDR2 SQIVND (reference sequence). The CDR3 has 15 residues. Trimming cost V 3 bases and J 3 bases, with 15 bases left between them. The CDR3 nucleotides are TGTGCCAGTAGTATGGGAGCGGGCGGGCTCTACGAGCAGTACTTC. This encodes CASSMGAGGLYEQYF.

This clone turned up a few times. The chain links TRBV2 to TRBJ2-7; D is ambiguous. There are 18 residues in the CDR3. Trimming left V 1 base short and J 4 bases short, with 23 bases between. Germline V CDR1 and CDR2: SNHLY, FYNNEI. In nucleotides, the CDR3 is TGTGCCAGCAGTGAAGATGAGGCGGTGATGACCAAGATATACGAGCAGTACTTC. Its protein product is CASSEDEAVMTKIYEQYF.

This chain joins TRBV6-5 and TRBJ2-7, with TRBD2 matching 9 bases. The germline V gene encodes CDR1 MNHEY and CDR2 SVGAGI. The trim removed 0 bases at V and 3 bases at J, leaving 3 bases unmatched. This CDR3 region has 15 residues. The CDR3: CASSYSSSGSYEQYF. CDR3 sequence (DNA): TGTGCCAGCAGTTACTCGAGTAGCGGGAGCTACGAGCAGTACTTC.

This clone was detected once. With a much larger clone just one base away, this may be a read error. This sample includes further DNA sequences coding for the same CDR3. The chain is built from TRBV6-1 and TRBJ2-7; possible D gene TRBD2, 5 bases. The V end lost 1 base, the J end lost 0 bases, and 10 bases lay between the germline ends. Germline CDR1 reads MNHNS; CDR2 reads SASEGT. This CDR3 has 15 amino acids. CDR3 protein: CASSEEGGLSYEQYF. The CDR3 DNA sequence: TGTGCCAGCAGTGAAGAGGGCGGGCTCTCCTACGAGCAGTACTTC.

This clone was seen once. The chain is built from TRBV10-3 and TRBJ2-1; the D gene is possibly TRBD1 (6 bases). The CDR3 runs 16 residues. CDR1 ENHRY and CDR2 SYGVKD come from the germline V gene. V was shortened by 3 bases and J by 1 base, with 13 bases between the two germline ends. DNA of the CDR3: TGTGCCATCAGTGAAGTTTGGCAGGGGTCCTACAATGAGCAGTTCTTC. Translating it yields CAISEVWQGSYNEQFF.

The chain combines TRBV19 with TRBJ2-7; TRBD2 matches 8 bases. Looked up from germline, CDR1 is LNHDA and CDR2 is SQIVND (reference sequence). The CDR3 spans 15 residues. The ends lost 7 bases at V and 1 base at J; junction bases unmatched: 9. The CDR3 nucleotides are TGTGCCAGTAAAGCCGGGACTAGGGGTTCCTACGAGCAGTACTTC. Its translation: CASKAGTRGSYEQYF.

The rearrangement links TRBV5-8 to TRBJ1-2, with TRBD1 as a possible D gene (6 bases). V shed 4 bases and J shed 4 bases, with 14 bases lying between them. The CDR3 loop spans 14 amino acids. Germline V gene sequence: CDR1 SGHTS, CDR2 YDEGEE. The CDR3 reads CASSERTARYGYTF. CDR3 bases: TGTGCCAGCAGCGAACGGACAGCGCGCTATGGCTACACCTTC.

The chain's CDR3 is CASSLAGGIYNEQFF. The CDR3 DNA reads TGTGCCAGCAGCTTAGCGGGAGGGATTTATAATGAGCAGTTCTTC. This sequence joins TRBV5-6 and TRBJ2-1, with 10 bases identical to TRBD2. Trimming cost V 2 bases and J 7 bases; bases outside gene matches: 6. This CDR3 is built from 15 residues. Germline loops: CDR1 SGHDT, CDR2 YYEEEE.

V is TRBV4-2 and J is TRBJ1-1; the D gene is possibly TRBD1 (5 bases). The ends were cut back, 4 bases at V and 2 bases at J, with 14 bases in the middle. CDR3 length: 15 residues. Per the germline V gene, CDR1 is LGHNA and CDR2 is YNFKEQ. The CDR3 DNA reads TGTGCCAGCAGCCGGTCGGGGGACTTAAACACTGAAGCTTTCTTT. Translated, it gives CASSRSGDLNTEAFF.

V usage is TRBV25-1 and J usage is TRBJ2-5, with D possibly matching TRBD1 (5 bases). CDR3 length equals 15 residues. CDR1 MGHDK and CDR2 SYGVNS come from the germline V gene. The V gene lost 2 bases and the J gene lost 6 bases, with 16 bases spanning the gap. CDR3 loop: CASSEEGQGGKTQYF. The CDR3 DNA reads TGTGCCAGCAGTGAAGAAGGGCAGGGTGGCAAGACCCAGTACTTC. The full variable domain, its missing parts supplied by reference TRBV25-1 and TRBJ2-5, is EADIYQTPRYLVIGTGKKITLECSQTMGHDKMYWYQQDPGMELHLIHYSYGVNSTEKGDLSSESTVSRIRTEHFPLTLESARPSHTSQYLCASSEEGQGGKTQYFGPGTRLLVL.

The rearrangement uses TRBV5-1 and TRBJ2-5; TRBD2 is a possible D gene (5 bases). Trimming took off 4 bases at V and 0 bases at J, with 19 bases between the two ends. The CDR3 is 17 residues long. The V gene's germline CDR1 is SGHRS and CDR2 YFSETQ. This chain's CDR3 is CASSRADSEQYQETQYF. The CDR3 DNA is TGCGCCAGCAGCCGGGCGGATAGCGAACAGTACCAAGAGACCCAGTACTTC.

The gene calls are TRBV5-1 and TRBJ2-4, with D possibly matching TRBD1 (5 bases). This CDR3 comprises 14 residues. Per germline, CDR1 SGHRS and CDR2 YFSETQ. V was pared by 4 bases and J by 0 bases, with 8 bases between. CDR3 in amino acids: CASSIGVAKNIQYF. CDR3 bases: TGCGCCAGCAGCATAGGGGTAGCCAAAAACATTCAGTACTTC.